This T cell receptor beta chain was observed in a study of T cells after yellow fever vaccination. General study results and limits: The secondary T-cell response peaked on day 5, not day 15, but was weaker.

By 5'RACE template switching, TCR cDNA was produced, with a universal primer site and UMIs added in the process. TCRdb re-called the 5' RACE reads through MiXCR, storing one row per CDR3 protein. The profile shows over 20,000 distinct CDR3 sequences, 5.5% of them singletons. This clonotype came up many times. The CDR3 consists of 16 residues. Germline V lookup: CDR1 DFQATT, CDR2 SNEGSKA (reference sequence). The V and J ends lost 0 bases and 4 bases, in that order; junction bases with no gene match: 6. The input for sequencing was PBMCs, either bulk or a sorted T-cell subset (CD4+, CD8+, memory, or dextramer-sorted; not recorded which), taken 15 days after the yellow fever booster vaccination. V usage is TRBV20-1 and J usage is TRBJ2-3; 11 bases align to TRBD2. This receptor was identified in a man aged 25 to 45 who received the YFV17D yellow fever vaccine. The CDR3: CSARDASGRFPDTQYF. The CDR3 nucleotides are TGCAGTGCTAGAGATGCTAGCGGGAGGTTTCCAGATACGCAGTATTTT.